One and the same sample provided the 30 T cell receptor beta chains below, sequenced in a study of blood T cell repertoires in COVID-19. Measured with immunoSEQ multiplex PCR; TCRdb has only the in-frame clones, and not every one. The repertoire holds tens of thousands of clones, approximately 78% seen once, with roughly 13% in the top ten. The specimen was peripheral blood. The receptor set was obtained from a human donor with acute or convalescent COVID-19. The donor label of this sample is uncertain.

This chain joins TRBV27 and TRBJ2-1, with 11 bases matching TRBD2. Unmatched junction bases numbered 6, after V lost 6 bases and J lost 8 bases. This CDR3 has 14 amino acids. Germline V gives CDR1 MNHEY, CDR2 SMNVEV (reference sequence). Written as DNA, the CDR3 is TGTGCCAGCAGCCTACTAGCGGGAGACTATGAGCAGTTCTTC. It translates to CASSLLAGDYEQFF.

The chain uses TRBV4-2 and TRBJ2-3, with 9 bases identical to TRBD1. CDR1 and CDR2 from the germline V gene are LGHNA and YNFKEQ. This CDR3 has 19 residues. Losses at the gene ends were 4 bases for V and 5 bases for J; bases not matched to a gene: 19. This CDR3 is CASSLYPPGQGALQDTQYF. CDR3 coding DNA: TGTGCCAGCAGCCTATACCCCCCGGGACAGGGCGCTCTCCAAGATACGCAGTATTTT.

As for this clone: One end of the junction fails to match germline, which may point to a read error. The genes are TRBV2 and TRBJ2-1, with 7 bases identical to TRBD1. CDR1 and CDR2 (germline): SNHLY, FYNNEI. The CDR3 loop spans 10 amino acids. As DNA, the CDR3 is TGTGCCAGCAGTGAAGCGGACAGGCTCTTC. It encodes CASSEADRLF.

This clone appeared a few times. This rearrangement joins TRBV7-9 to TRBJ2-7, with unresolved D. This CDR3 has 12 amino acids. The V and J ends lost 5 bases and 4 bases respectively, with 9 bases between them. Germline V lookup: CDR1 SEHNR, CDR2 FQNEAQ (reference sequence). This CDR3 is CASSPDTYEQYF. The CDR3 nucleotides read TGTGCCAGCAGCCCTGACACTTACGAGCAGTACTTC.

This chain uses TRBV6-6 with TRBJ1-1; the D is unclear. In germline, CDR1 is MNHNY, CDR2 SVGAGI (reference sequence). The CDR3 length is 13 residues. V lost 0 bases and J 6 bases, leaving 8 bases between the germline ends. DNA of the CDR3: TGTGCCAGCAGTTACTCGAACAGTGCTGAAGCTTTCTTT. As protein: CASSYSNSAEAFF.

The rearrangement uses TRBV4-3 and TRBJ2-1; no clear D. V lost 0 bases to trimming and J lost 6 bases, with 12 bases between them. CDR1 LGHNA and CDR2 YSLEER come from the germline V gene. The CDR3 runs 15 residues. The CDR3 nucleotides read TGCGCCAGCAGCCAAGAACCTAGTTCGGGCAATGAGCAGTTCTTC. Its translation is CASSQEPSSGNEQFF.

This rearrangement joins TRBV4-3 to TRBJ2-7, with TRBD1 identical over 12 bases. Germline CDR1 LGHNA, CDR2 YSLEER. CDR3 size: 19 residues. The junction had 14 bases not matched to a gene; V was cut back by 2 bases and J by 3 bases. The CDR3 sequence: CASSQLPRMGQGAHYEQYF. As DNA, the CDR3 is TGCGCCAGCAGCCAACTTCCGAGGATGGGACAGGGGGCCCACTACGAGCAGTACTTC.

In its sample, this clone was seen a few times. This rearrangement joins TRBV7-9 to TRBJ2-1, with 11 nucleotides matching TRBD1. CDR3 length: 14 residues. The trim removed 5 bases at V and 8 bases at J, leaving 5 bases unmatched. The V gene's germline CDR1 is SEHNR and CDR2 FQNEAQ (reference sequence). CDR3 coding DNA: TGTGCCAGCAGCGGACAGGGGGCTATCGATGAGCAGTTCTTC. Amino acid sequence: CASSGQGAIDEQFF. Full variable domain (missing parts from reference TRBV7-9 and TRBJ2-1): DTGVSQNPRHKITKRGQNVTFRCDPISEHNRLYWYRQTLGQGPEFLTYFQNEAQLEKSRLLSDRFSAERPKGSFSTLEIQRTEQGDSAMYLCASSGQGAIDEQFFGPGTRLTVL.

The CDR3 protein is CASNSGTLTGEQYF. The DNA for the CDR3 is TGTGCCAGCAACTCGGGGACACTCACTGGGGAGCAGTACTTC. The genes are TRBV7-2 and TRBJ2-7; TRBD1 is a possible D gene (6 bases). The V end lost 7 bases, the J end lost 7 bases, and 20 bases lay between the germline ends. The CDR3 runs to 14 residues. In germline, CDR1 is SGHTA, CDR2 FQGNSA.

The chain recombines TRBV5-4 with TRBJ2-7; tentatively, D is TRBD1 (6 bases). Per germline, CDR1 SGHNT and CDR2 YYREEE (reference sequence). Trimming removed 4 bases at V and 5 bases at J, with 19 bases between. The CDR3 covers 15 residues. The chain's CDR3 is CASSTRDTDGDEQYF. Here the CDR3 DNA reads TGTGCCAGCAGCACCCGGGACACAGACGGGGACGAGCAGTACTTC.

The J gene is TRBJ2-7, the V gene TRBV16; D possibly corresponds to TRBD1 (6 bases). The CDR3 extends over 17 amino acids. V gave up 0 bases and J gave up 2 bases, with 17 bases separating them. Germline-derived CDR1 and CDR2 are KGHSY and FQNENV. In DNA, the CDR3 is TGTGCCAGCAGCCAATCGACTCTTCAGGGGTCTCCCTACGAGCAGTACTTC. As protein: CASSQSTLQGSPYEQYF.

The chain recombines TRBV24-1 with TRBJ2-5; 12 bases align to TRBD2. V shed 3 bases, J shed 4 bases, and the junction held 8 bases outside the gene matches. CDR1 and CDR2 from the germline V gene are KGHDR and SFDVKD. The CDR3 totals 17 residues. The CDR3 coding sequence is TGTGCCACCAGTGATAATCATCAGGGACTAGCGGGAGAGACCCAGTACTTC. It is translated as CATSDNHQGLAGETQYF.

This chain connects TRBV24-1 to TRBJ2-1; 9 positions match TRBD2. The trim removed 7 bases at V and 3 bases at J, leaving 6 bases unmatched. Germline assignment: CDR1 KGHDR and CDR2 SFDVKD. CDR3 length: 15 amino acids. Here the CDR3 reads CATSLAGVGYNEQFF. The CDR3 nucleotides read TGTGCCACCAGCTTAGCGGGGGTAGGCTACAATGAGCAGTTCTTC.

This clone occurred once. The rearrangement links TRBV12-3 or TRBV12-4 to TRBJ1-1; the D gene is possibly TRBD1 (6 bases). V was clipped by 3 bases and J by 7 bases, with 9 bases between them. The CDR3 totals 12 residues. The CDR3 sequence is CASSLIQGEAFF. The CDR3 nucleotides are TGTGCCAGCAGTTTGATACAGGGTGAAGCTTTCTTT.

This chain connects TRBV30 to TRBJ2-7; D gene unclear. Trimming removed 4 bases at V and 0 bases at J, with 7 bases between. Germline loops: CDR1 GTSNPN, CDR2 SVGIG (reference sequence). The CDR3 runs 12 residues. The CDR3 protein is CAWTGSSYEQYF. CDR3 sequence (DNA): TGTGCCTGGACTGGCAGCTCCTACGAGCAGTACTTC.

CDR3 bases: TGTGCCAGCTCACTACAGGGGGCAACTAATGAAAAACTGTTTTTT. This sequence encodes CASSLQGATNEKLFF. The chain employs TRBV18 and TRBJ1-4; 8 bases are a match to TRBD1. V was pared by 4 bases and J by 0 bases, with 1 base of the junction left unmatched. Germline CDR1 is KGHSH and CDR2 is LQKENI. The CDR3 runs 15 residues. The full variable domain, rest sourced from reference TRBV18 and TRBJ1-4, is NAGVMQNPRHLVRRRGQEARLRCSPMKGHSHVYWYRQLPEEGLKFMVYLQKENIIDESGMPKERFSAEFPKEGPSILRIQQVVRGDSAAYFCASSLQGATNEKLFFGSGTQLSVL.

The chain is built from TRBV2 and TRBJ1-6, with 10 bases lining up with TRBD1. Trimming removed 9 bases from V and 7 bases from J; junction bases left unmatched: 6. Germline CDR1 reads SNHLY; CDR2 reads FYNNEI. The CDR3 contains 14 residues. CDR3 nucleotide sequence: TGTGCCAGACAGGGACAGGGGAGGAATTCACCCCTCCACTTT. Translation: CARQGQGRNSPLHF.

The V call is TRBV3-1 (or the pseudogene TRBV3-2), the J call TRBJ1-1; D possibly corresponds to TRBD1 (5 bases). The CDR3 covers 15 residues. CDR1 is LGHDT and CDR2 is YNNKEL in the germline V gene (reference sequence). V lost 4 bases, J lost 8 bases, and 20 bases lay in between. In DNA form, the CDR3 reads TGTGCCAGCAGCCCGACCCAGGGAATTGGGGTCGAAGCTTTCTTT. Its protein product is CASSPTQGIGVEAFF.

V gene TRBV11-3 combines with J gene TRBJ2-5, with 8 nucleotides matching TRBD1. Per the germline V gene, CDR1 is SGHNT and CDR2 is YENEEA. J was trimmed by 4 bases and V by 5 bases; bases with no gene match: 6. This CDR3 comprises 14 residues. In nucleotides, the CDR3 is TGTGCCAGCAGCCTGACAGGGGTCGGAGAGACCCAGTACTTC. Translated: CASSLTGVGETQYF. Supplemented by reference TRBV11-3 and TRBJ2-5, the full variable domain reads EAGVVQSPRYKIIEKKQPVAFWCNPISGHNTLYWYLQNLGQGPELLIRYENEEAVDDSQLPKDRFSAERLKGVDSTLKIQPAELGDSAVYLCASSLTGVGETQYFGPGTRLLVL.

This chain uses TRBV20-1 with TRBJ1-2; the match to TRBD1 covers 7 bases. The trim removed 6 bases at V and 8 bases at J, leaving 6 bases unmatched. The CDR3 is 11 residues long. Germline assignment: CDR1 DFQATT and CDR2 SNEGSKA (reference sequence). CDR3 amino acids: CSARGVGGYTF. CDR3 nucleotide sequence: TGCAGTGCCAGGGGGGTAGGGGGCTACACCTTC.

The chain joins TRBV18 to TRBJ2-1; TRBD2 might be the D (6 bases). CDR1 KGHSH and CDR2 LQKENI come from the germline V gene. Between the trimmed V and J ends, which lost 3 bases and 6 bases, there was a span of 12 bases. The CDR3 runs 14 residues. The CDR3 loop reads CASSPSSVPNEQFF. As DNA, the CDR3 is TGTGCCAGCTCACCCTCTAGCGTCCCCAATGAGCAGTTCTTC.

The J gene is TRBJ1-2, the V gene TRBV25-1; D may be TRBD1 (5 bases). V lost 3 bases to trimming and J lost 7 bases, with 6 bases between them. Germline values: CDR1 MGHDK, CDR2 SYGVNS. The CDR3 contains 11 residues. CDR3 amino acids: CASSEGLGYTF. The CDR3 DNA sequence: TGTGCCAGCAGTGAGGGACTTGGCTACACCTTC.

The gene calls are TRBV7-2 and TRBJ1-1, with D unresolved. The germline gives CDR1 SGHTA, CDR2 FQGNSA. V lost 1 base to trimming and J lost 3 bases, with 9 bases between them. This CDR3 contains 14 residues. This chain's CDR3 is CASSLGAGYTEAFF. CDR3 nucleotides: TGTGCCAGCAGCTTAGGAGCAGGCTACACTGAAGCTTTCTTT.

This clone was counted between two and nine times. J is TRBJ2-7 and V is TRBV29-1; TRBD1 is a possible D gene (5 bases). The CDR3 has 15 residues. The germline CDR1 and CDR2 sequences are SQVTM and ANQGSEA. V was cut by 2 bases and J by 2 bases, with 16 bases left in between. The CDR3 nucleotides are TGCAGCGTTGAACCGACCGTGGGGCCCCCCTACGAGCAGTACTTC. It encodes CSVEPTVGPPYEQYF.

This clone was observed a few times. The DNA for the CDR3 is TGTGCCAGCAGCCAAGCCAGGGAATCACCCCTCCACTTT. Translated, it gives CASSQARESPLHF. J is TRBJ1-6 and V is TRBV14, with a weak D call TRBD1 (5 bases). The CDR3 is 13 residues long. V was shortened by 1 base and J by 10 bases, with 8 bases between the two germline ends. The germline CDR1 and CDR2 sequences are SGHDN and FVKESK.

V and J are TRBV7-2 and TRBJ1-2, with D tentatively TRBD1 (5 bases). The V gene's germline CDR1 is SGHTA and CDR2 FQGNSA. V was pared by 3 bases and J by 6 bases, with 14 bases between. CDR3 length: 14 amino acids. The CDR3 sequence is CASSFHTPGNGYTF. CDR3 coding DNA: TGTGCCAGCAGCTTCCACACTCCAGGGAATGGCTACACCTTC.

This clone was seen more than once but under ten times. The rearrangement links TRBV11-3 to TRBJ1-2, with 10 bases aligning to TRBD1. Trimming cost V 4 bases and J 5 bases; bases outside gene matches: 7. The V gene's germline CDR1 is SGHNT and CDR2 YENEEA. The CDR3 totals 15 residues. CDR3 protein: CASSSGQGVEYGYTF. The CDR3 bases are TGTGCCAGCAGCTCAGGACAGGGGGTGGAGTATGGCTACACCTTC.

The chain carries TRBV30 and TRBJ2-2, with 9 positions matching TRBD1. The J segment lost 6 bases and the V segment lost 0 bases, leaving 11 bases of the junction unmatched. Germline CDR1 and CDR2: GTSNPN and SVGIG (reference sequence). The CDR3 totals 17 residues. This chain's CDR3 is CAWSVPVGQGIPGELFF. CDR3 nucleotides: TGTGCCTGGAGTGTACCCGTAGGACAGGGGATTCCCGGGGAGCTGTTTTTT. The full variable domain, rest sourced from reference TRBV30 and TRBJ2-2, is SQTIHQWPATLVQPVGSPLSLECTVEGTSNPNLYWYRQAAGRGLQLLFYSVGIGQISSEVPQNLSASRPQDRQFILSSKKLLLSDSGFYLCAWSVPVGQGIPGELFFGEGSRLTVL.

This clone was observed a few times. The V and J genes are TRBV7-2 and TRBJ2-1; 7 nucleotides align to TRBD2. Germline CDR1 reads SGHTA; CDR2 reads FQGNSA. The CDR3 spans 16 residues. The junction had 9 bases not matched to a gene; V was cut back by 1 base and J by 6 bases. In nucleotides, the CDR3 is TGTGCCAGCAGCTTAGAGGTGGGAGGGCCGGTCAATGAGCAGTTCTTC. Encoded protein: CASSLEVGGPVNEQFF.

This chain links TRBV2 with TRBJ2-7; perhaps TRBD1 as D (6 bases). The germline CDR1 and CDR2 sequences are SNHLY and FYNNEI. V was pared by 3 bases and J by 7 bases, with 19 bases between. This CDR3 region has 15 residues. The chain's CDR3 is CASSEYGQLGGEQYF. As DNA, the CDR3 is TGTGCCAGCAGTGAGTACGGACAGCTGGGTGGGGAGCAGTACTTC.